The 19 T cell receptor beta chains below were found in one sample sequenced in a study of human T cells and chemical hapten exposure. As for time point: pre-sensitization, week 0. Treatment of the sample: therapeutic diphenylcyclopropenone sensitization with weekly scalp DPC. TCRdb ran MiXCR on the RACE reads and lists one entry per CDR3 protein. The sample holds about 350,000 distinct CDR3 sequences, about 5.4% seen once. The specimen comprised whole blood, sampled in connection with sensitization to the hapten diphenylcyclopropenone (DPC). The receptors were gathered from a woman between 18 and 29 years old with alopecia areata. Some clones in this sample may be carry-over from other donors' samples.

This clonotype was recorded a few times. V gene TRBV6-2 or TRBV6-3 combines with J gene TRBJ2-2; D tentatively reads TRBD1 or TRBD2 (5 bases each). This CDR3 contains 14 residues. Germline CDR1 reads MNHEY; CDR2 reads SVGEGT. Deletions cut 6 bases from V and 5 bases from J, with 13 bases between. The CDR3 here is CASRDPGGTGELFF. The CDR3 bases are TGTGCCAGCAGGGATCCTGGGGGAACCGGGGAGCTGTTTTTT.

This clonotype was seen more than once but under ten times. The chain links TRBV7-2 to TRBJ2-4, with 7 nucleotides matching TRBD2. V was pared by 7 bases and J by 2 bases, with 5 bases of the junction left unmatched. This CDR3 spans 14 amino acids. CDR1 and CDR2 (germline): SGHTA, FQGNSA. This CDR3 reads CASNMGGTKNIQYF. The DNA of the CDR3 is TGTGCCAGCAATATGGGGGGGACCAAAAACATTCAGTACTTC.

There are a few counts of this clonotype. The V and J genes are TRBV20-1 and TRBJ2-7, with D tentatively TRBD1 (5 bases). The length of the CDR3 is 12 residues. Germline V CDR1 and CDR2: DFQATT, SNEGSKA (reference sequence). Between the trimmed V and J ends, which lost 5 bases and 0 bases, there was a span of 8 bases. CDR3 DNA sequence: TGCAGTGCTGGCAGGGTCTCCTACGAGCAGTACTTC. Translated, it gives CSAGRVSYEQYF.

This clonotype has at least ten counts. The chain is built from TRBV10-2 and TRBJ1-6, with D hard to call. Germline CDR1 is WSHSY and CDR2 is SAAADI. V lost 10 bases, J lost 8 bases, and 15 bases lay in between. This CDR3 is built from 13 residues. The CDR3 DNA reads TGCGCCAATTCCGACGGGTCTTATTCACCCCTCCACTTT. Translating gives CANSDGSYSPLHF.

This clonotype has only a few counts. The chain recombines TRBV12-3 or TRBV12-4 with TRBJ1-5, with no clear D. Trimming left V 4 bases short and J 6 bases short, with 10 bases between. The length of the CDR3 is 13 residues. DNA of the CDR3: TGTGCCAGCAGTTCCTCGTGGGCTCAGCCCCAGCATTTT. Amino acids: CASSSSWAQPQHF.

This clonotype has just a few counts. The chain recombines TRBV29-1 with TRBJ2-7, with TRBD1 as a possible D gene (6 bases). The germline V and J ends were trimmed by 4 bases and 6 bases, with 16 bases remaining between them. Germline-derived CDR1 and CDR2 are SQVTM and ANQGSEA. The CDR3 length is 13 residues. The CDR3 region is CSVGRDTFREQYF. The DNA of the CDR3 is TGCAGCGTTGGCCGGGACACCTTCCGCGAGCAGTACTTC.

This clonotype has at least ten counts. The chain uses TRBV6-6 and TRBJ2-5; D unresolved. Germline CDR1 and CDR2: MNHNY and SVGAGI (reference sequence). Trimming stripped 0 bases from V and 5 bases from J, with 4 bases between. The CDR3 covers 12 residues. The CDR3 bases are TGTGCCAGCAGTTACTCCGAGGAGACCCAGTACTTC. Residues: CASSYSEETQYF.

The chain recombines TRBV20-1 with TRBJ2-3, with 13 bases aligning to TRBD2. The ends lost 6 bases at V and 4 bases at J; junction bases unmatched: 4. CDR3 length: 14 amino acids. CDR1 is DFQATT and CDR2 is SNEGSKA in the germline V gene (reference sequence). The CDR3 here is CSARTSGGSDTQYF. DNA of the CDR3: TGCAGTGCCCGGACTAGCGGGGGCTCAGATACGCAGTATTTT.

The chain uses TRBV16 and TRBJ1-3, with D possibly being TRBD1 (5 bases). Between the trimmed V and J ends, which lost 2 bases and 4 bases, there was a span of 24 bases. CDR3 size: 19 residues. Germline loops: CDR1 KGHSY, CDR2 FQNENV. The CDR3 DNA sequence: TGTGCCAGCAGCCAACCGAATCGGGGGAAGGTTCTCGGAGGAAACACCATATATTTT. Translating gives CASSQPNRGKVLGGNTIYF.

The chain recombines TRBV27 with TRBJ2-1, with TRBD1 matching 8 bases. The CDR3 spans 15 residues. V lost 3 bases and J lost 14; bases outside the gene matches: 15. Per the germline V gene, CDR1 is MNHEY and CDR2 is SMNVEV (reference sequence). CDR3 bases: TGTGCCAGCAGTTTTCTCTCTGGGGCGGGGACAGGCAAGTTCTTC. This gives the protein CASSFLSGAGTGKFF.

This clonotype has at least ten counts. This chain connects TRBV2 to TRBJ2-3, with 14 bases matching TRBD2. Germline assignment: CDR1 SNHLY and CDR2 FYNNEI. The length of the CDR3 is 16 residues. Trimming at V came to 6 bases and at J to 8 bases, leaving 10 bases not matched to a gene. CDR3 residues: CASSLMTSGGASTQYF. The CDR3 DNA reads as TGTGCCAGCAGCTTAATGACTAGCGGGGGGGCCTCTACGCAGTATTTT.

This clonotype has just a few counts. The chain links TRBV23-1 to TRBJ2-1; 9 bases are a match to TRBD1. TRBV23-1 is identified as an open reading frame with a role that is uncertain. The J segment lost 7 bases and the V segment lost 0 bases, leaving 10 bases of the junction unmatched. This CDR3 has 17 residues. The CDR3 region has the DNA TGCGCCAGCAGTCAATCTTCTCCGGGACAGGGTAAAAATGAGCAGTTCTTC. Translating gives CASSQSSPGQGKNEQFF.

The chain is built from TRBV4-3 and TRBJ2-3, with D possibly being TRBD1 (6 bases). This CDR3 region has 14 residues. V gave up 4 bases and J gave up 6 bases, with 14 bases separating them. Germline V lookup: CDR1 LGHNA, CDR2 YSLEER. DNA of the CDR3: TGCGCCAGCAGCCTTCGATACAGGGATGATACGCAGTATTTT. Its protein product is CASSLRYRDDTQYF.

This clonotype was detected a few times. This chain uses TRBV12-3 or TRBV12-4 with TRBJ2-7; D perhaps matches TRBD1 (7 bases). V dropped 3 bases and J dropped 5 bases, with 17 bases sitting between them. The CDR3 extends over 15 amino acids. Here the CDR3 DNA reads TGTGCCAGCAGTTTGGAGGGCAGGGGGTTGGACGAGCAGTACTTC. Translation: CASSLEGRGLDEQYF.

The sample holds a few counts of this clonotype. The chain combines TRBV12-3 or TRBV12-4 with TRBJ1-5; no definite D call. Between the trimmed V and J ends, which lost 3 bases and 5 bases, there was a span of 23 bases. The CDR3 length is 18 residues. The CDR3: CASSFHTVERVRDQPQHF. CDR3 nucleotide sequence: TGTGCCAGCAGTTTTCACACCGTTGAAAGGGTCCGAGATCAGCCCCAGCATTTT.

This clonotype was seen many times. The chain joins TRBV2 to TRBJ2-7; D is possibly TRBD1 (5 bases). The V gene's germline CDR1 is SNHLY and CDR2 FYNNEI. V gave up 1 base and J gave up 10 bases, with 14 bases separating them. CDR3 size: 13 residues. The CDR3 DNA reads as TGTGCCAGCAGTGAAGAAAGGACACTAAACCAGTACTTC. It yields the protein CASSEERTLNQYF.

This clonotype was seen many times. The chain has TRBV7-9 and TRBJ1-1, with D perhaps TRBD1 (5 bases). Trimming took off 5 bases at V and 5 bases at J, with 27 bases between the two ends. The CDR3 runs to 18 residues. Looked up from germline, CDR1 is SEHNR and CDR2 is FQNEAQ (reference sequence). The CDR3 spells CASSPAWGPTMIRTEAFF. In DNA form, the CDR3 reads TGTGCCAGCAGCCCTGCCTGGGGACCTACCATGATAAGGACTGAAGCTTTCTTT.

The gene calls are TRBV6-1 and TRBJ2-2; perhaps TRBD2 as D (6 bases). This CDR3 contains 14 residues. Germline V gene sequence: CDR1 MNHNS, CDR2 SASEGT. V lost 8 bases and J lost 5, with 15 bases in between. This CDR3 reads CASGVGLATGELFF. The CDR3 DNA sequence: TGTGCCAGCGGGGTGGGACTTGCGACCGGGGAGCTGTTTTTT.

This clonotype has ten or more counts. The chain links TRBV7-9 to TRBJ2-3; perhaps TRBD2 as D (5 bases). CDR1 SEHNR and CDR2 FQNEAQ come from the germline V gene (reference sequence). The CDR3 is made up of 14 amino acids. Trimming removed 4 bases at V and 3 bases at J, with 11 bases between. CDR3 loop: CASSSRRRTDTQYF. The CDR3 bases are TGTGCCAGCAGCTCAAGGAGGCGAACAGATACGCAGTATTTT.